One and the same sample provided the 26 T cell receptor beta chains below, sequenced in a study of T cell responses to AZD1222 COVID-19 vaccine. The protocol was immunoSEQ multiplex PCR, while the TCRdb copy is restricted to in-frame clones and leaves out a portion. Here the sample spans 95,000 to 150,000 clones, over 75% being singletons. Specimen: peripheral blood, collected on day 0 of AZD1222 vaccination. These receptors came from an adult in good health.

The CDR3 DNA reads as TGTGCCAGTAGCGCACGCGCGACCACTGAAGCTTTCTTT. This translates into CASSARATTEAFF. The chain is built from TRBV19 and TRBJ1-1, with D unresolved. V was pared by 6 bases and J by 4 bases, with 12 bases between. CDR3 length: 13 amino acids. Germline V gives CDR1 LNHDA, CDR2 SQIVND (reference sequence).

This clone was seen a few times. CDR3 sequence (DNA): TGTGCCAGCAGCCAATACGGCAGGGGGCGTAGCGAGCAGTACTTC. Translated, it gives CASSQYGRGRSEQYF. This sequence joins TRBV14 and TRBJ2-7; 8 bases are a match to TRBD1. The trim removed 2 bases at V and 6 bases at J, leaving 9 bases unmatched. CDR3 length equals 15 residues. Germline V lookup: CDR1 SGHDN, CDR2 FVKESK.

This chain uses TRBV2 with TRBJ2-7, with D possibly being TRBD1 (7 bases). CDR3 length: 13 amino acids. Germline CDR1 is SNHLY and CDR2 is FYNNEI. Trimming stripped 8 bases from V and 3 bases from J, with 14 bases between. CDR3 nucleotides: TGTGCCAGCGCGGCGGGACAGATCTACGAGCAGTACTTC. It specifies CASAAGQIYEQYF.

The rearrangement uses TRBV5-1 and TRBJ2-2; TRBD2 aligns across 13 bases. The germline gives CDR1 SGHRS, CDR2 YFSETQ. V gave up 4 bases and J gave up 6 bases; unmatched junction bases: 6. The CDR3 length is 16 residues. The CDR3 nucleotides are TGCGCCAGCAGCGAAGGGACTAGCGGGACGGCCGGGGAGCTGTTTTTT. This encodes CASSEGTSGTAGELFF.

The rearrangement links TRBV4-1 to TRBJ2-1, with 7 bases that match TRBD2. Germline CDR1 and CDR2: MGHRA and YSYEKL. There are 17 residues in the CDR3. J was trimmed by 6 bases and V by 4 bases; bases with no gene match: 15. The CDR3 here is CASSRAGLVWASNEQFF. DNA of the CDR3: TGCGCCAGCAGCCGAGCTGGACTAGTTTGGGCCTCCAATGAGCAGTTCTTC.

This clone has just one count. The chain employs TRBV9 and TRBJ1-6, with unresolved D. V dropped 0 bases and J dropped 10 bases, with 14 bases sitting between them. This CDR3 has 15 residues. CDR1 and CDR2 (germline): SGDLS, YYNGEE. The CDR3 coding sequence is TGTGCCAGCAGCGTAGGAAGTAGGAGAGACTCACCCCTCCACTTT. This gives the protein CASSVGSRRDSPLHF. Variable domain in full (rest from reference TRBV9 and TRBJ1-6): DSGVTQTPKHLITATGQRVTLRCSPRSGDLSVYWYQQSLDQGLQFLIQYYNGEERAKGNILERFSAQQFPDLHSELNLSSLELGDSALYFCASSVGSRRDSPLHFGNGTRLTVT.

In nucleotides, the CDR3 is TGTGCCAGCAGCTTAGATAGTGGGACAGTTCTGGGCTACACCTTC. It translates to CASSLDSGTVLGYTF. This chain uses TRBV7-2 with TRBJ1-2; 7 bases are a match to TRBD1. V shed 1 base and J 8 bases; nucleotides not matched to a gene: 10. This CDR3 is built from 15 residues. The germline V gene encodes CDR1 SGHTA and CDR2 FQGNSA.

The genes are TRBV11-3 and TRBJ2-7; the D call may be TRBD1 or TRBD2 (5 bases each). The germline V gene has CDR1 SGHNT and CDR2 YENEEA. Between the trimmed V and J ends, which lost 5 bases and 4 bases, there was a span of 12 bases. This CDR3 spans 13 amino acids. DNA of the CDR3: TGTGCCAGCAGCCCCGGCAGGGAGTACGAGCAGTACTTC. It yields the protein CASSPGREYEQYF.

The chain carries TRBV7-2 and TRBJ1-2, with 8 nucleotides matching TRBD1. Germline loops: CDR1 SGHTA, CDR2 FQGNSA. Unmatched junction bases numbered 8, after V lost 3 bases and J lost 8 bases. The CDR3 covers 14 residues. The CDR3 DNA follows: TGTGCCAGCAGCTTCGGACAGGGAAGGTCCGGCTACACCTTC. Its protein product is CASSFGQGRSGYTF.

The chain combines TRBV27 with TRBJ2-1; 10 bases agree with TRBD1. With V trimmed by 4 bases and J by 7 bases, 4 bases remained unmatched. Germline values: CDR1 MNHEY, CDR2 SMNVEV (reference sequence). This CDR3 comprises 14 residues. The CDR3 region has the DNA TGTGCCAGCAGTTCCGGGGACAGGGGAAATGAGCAGTTCTTC. It specifies CASSSGDRGNEQFF.

This CDR3 reads CASSSINRGSGSVYEQFF. The DNA for the CDR3 is TGTGCCAGCAGCTCGATCAACCGGGGTAGCGGGAGTGTCTATGAGCAGTTCTTC. The chain employs TRBV11-2 and TRBJ2-1, with 9 bases aligning to TRBD2. Germline CDR1 is SGHAT and CDR2 is FQNNGV. V gave up 4 bases and J gave up 8 bases; unmatched junction bases: 18. CDR3 length: 18 amino acids.

The rearrangement joins TRBV19 to TRBJ1-1; D perhaps matches TRBD1 (6 bases). Germline CDR1 LNHDA, CDR2 SQIVND (reference sequence). CDR3 length: 17 residues. Trimming took off 1 base at V and 0 bases at J, with 15 bases between the two ends. The CDR3 loop is CASSIGRGGFMNTEAFF. For the CDR3, the DNA is TGTGCCAGTAGTATAGGCAGGGGAGGTTTCATGAACACTGAAGCTTTCTTT.

This sequence joins TRBV9 and TRBJ2-5, with 7 positions matching TRBD1. There are 14 residues in the CDR3. V gave up 4 bases and J gave up 1 base; unmatched junction bases: 4. CDR1 is SGDLS and CDR2 is YYNGEE in the germline V gene. In DNA form, the CDR3 reads TGTGCCAGCAGCCGAGGGGACAGCCAAGAGACCCAGTACTTC. This codes for CASSRGDSQETQYF.

The chain carries TRBV7-8 and TRBJ1-2; the D gene is possibly TRBD1 (5 bases). Germline CDR1 SGHVS, CDR2 FQNEAQ. The V end lost 1 base, the J end lost 4 bases, and 16 bases lay between the germline ends. The CDR3 is 16 residues long. The CDR3 loop reads CASSLVGLDNSYGYTF. The CDR3 DNA reads as TGTGCCAGCAGCTTAGTTGGTCTGGACAACAGCTATGGCTACACCTTC.

In its sample, this clone was seen a few times. V gene TRBV28 combines with J gene TRBJ1-1; perhaps TRBD1 as D (6 bases). The CDR3 is 13 amino acids. V dropped 2 bases and J dropped 7 bases, with 11 bases sitting between them. The germline CDR1 and CDR2 sequences are MDHEN and SYDVKM. Here the CDR3 DNA reads TGTGCCAGCAGTTTAATCGAGGGGGGTGAAGCTTTCTTT. Its protein is CASSLIEGGEAFF.

This sequence joins TRBV9 and TRBJ1-6; unclear D gene. The germline V gene encodes CDR1 SGDLS and CDR2 YYNGEE. This CDR3 has 13 residues. V gave up 0 bases and J gave up 10 bases, with 8 bases separating them. The CDR3 sequence is CASSVEARSPLHF. CDR3 sequence (DNA): TGTGCCAGCAGCGTAGAGGCTCGCTCACCCCTCCACTTT. The variable domain in full, completed from reference TRBV9 and TRBJ1-6, reads DSGVTQTPKHLITATGQRVTLRCSPRSGDLSVYWYQQSLDQGLQFLIQYYNGEERAKGNILERFSAQQFPDLHSELNLSSLELGDSALYFCASSVEARSPLHFGNGTRLTVT.

The rearrangement links TRBV6-1 to TRBJ1-1, with no clear D. Germline lookup yields CDR1 MNHNS and CDR2 SASEGT. V gave up 0 bases and J gave up 1 base, with 3 bases separating them. The CDR3 has 13 amino acids. In DNA, the CDR3 is TGTGCCAGCAGTGAAGCGTGGAACACTGAAGCTTTCTTT. Protein sequence: CASSEAWNTEAFF.

The chain has TRBV30 and TRBJ2-3; 11 positions match TRBD2. This CDR3 contains 17 residues. From germline, CDR1 is GTSNPN and CDR2 SVGIG (reference sequence). V shed 4 bases, J shed 5 bases, and the junction held 14 bases outside the gene matches. CDR3 coding DNA: TGTGCCTGGATGGTAGGAGTAGCGGGGGGGACCCGAGATACGCAGTATTTT. This encodes CAWMVGVAGGTRDTQYF.

This clone was seen a handful of times. This rearrangement joins TRBV14 to TRBJ2-5; TRBD1 is a possible D gene (6 bases). Germline assignment: CDR1 SGHDN and CDR2 FVKESK. The CDR3 runs to 15 residues. Trimming shortened V by 0 bases and J by 5 bases, and 13 bases separated the two germline ends. The DNA for the CDR3 is TGTGCCAGCAGCCAAGAGGAATGGGGGCGGGAGACCCAGTACTTC. This translates into CASSQEEWGRETQYF.

The chain couples TRBV6-5 to TRBJ1-1; weak D call: TRBD1 (6 bases). V lost 7 bases, J lost 3 bases, and 6 bases lay in between. The CDR3 loop spans 11 amino acids. In germline, CDR1 is MNHEY, CDR2 SVGAGI. The CDR3 region is CASKGDTEAFF. Written as DNA, the CDR3 is TGTGCCAGCAAGGGGGACACTGAAGCTTTCTTT.

This chain joins TRBV11-2 and TRBJ2-7; D gene ambiguous. Germline-derived CDR1 and CDR2 are SGHAT and FQNNGV. The length of the CDR3 is 13 residues. V was cut by 0 bases and J by 2 bases, with 5 bases left in between. The CDR3 DNA is TGTGCCAGCAGCTTAGACCGGGCCTACGAGCAGTACTTC. It encodes CASSLDRAYEQYF.

J is TRBJ2-1 and V is TRBV2; possibly TRBD1 for D (5 bases). The germline gives CDR1 SNHLY, CDR2 FYNNEI. The V end lost 4 bases, the J end lost 0 bases, and 7 bases lay between the germline ends. The CDR3 length is 14 residues. The CDR3 DNA sequence: TGTGCCAGCAGTGCGACAGTCTCCTACAATGAGCAGTTCTTC. Translation: CASSATVSYNEQFF.

This clone has only a few counts. This rearrangement joins TRBV7-3 to TRBJ2-1; maybe TRBD2 (6 bases). The CDR3 consists of 15 residues. Trimming shortened V by 6 bases and J by 0 bases, and 12 bases separated the two germline ends. Germline assignment: CDR1 SGHTA and CDR2 FQGTGA. CDR3 nucleotide sequence: TGTGCCAGCAGTTTTATCGGGAGCTCCTACAATGAGCAGTTCTTC. Translation gives CASSFIGSSYNEQFF.

The chain is built from TRBV5-4 and TRBJ2-7; 7 positions agree with TRBD1. The CDR3 totals 14 residues. The junction had 8 bases not matched to a gene; V was cut back by 5 bases and J by 3 bases. Germline lookup yields CDR1 SGHNT and CDR2 YYREEE (reference sequence). The CDR3 is CASSNLQGYYEQYF. Written as DNA, the CDR3 is TGTGCCAGCAGTAATCTACAGGGGTACTACGAGCAGTACTTC.

V and J are TRBV5-5 and TRBJ1-5, with a weak D call TRBD1 (6 bases). In germline, CDR1 is SGHKS, CDR2 YYEKEE (reference sequence). This CDR3 has 17 amino acids. With 0 bases removed from V and 2 bases from J, the gap between germline ends came to 15 bases. The CDR3 DNA reads TGTGCCAGCAGCTTGGAGAACAGGGAAATAGGCAATCAGCCCCAGCATTTT. It translates to CASSLENREIGNQPQHF.

J is TRBJ2-7 and V is TRBV4-3, with D maybe TRBD2 (5 bases). Per the germline V gene, CDR1 is LGHNA and CDR2 is YSLEER. This CDR3 comprises 17 residues. The V and J ends lost 0 bases and 3 bases respectively, with 18 bases between them. In nucleotides, the CDR3 is TGCGCCAGCAGCCAAGATTTGGCTAGCACATACCTCTACGAGCAGTACTTC. Amino acid sequence: CASSQDLASTYLYEQYF.